This TCR beta chain came from a study of Tregs in tolerant kidney transplant recipients. Overall study results and limits: Activated donor B cell expansion appeared to reveal the most relevant donor-specific TCRbeta repertoire. Validation in larger populations is needed because few patients were studied. Donor-specific Treg expansion exceeded global Treg expansion in tolerant patients, suggesting antigen drive.

As concerns this clone: Its target is not known.

The table came from immunoSEQ multiplex PCR; TCRdb's copy has only in-frame clones and leaves some out. The sample comprises about 64,000 clones, about 90% of which are singletons, and approximately 3.9% rests with the top ten. Related graft donors supplied nonmyeloablative bone marrow transplants, and mixed chimerism was transient. Thawed PBMCs were FACS-sorted into unstimulated CD4+CD25+CD127- regulatory T cells, CD4+CD25- non-regulatory cells, CD4 and CD8 cells. Sequenced material: CD4+ T cells from blood (PBMCs), taken 6 months after the transplant. This receptor was taken from a human patient who received a combined kidney and bone marrow transplant. Some T cells may trace back to the graft donor.

The CDR3 is CASTSSVLSGQGIDEQYF. CDR3 sequence (DNA): TGTGCCAGCACTAGCAGTGTGCTCAGTGGACAGGGAATCGACGAGCAGTACTTC. This chain joins TRBV5-6 and TRBJ2-7; 8 bases fit TRBD1. The CDR3 extends over 18 amino acids. Germline V gene sequence: CDR1 SGHDT, CDR2 YYEEEE. With 6 bases clipped from V and 5 bases from J, the junction kept 22 bases outside the gene matches.